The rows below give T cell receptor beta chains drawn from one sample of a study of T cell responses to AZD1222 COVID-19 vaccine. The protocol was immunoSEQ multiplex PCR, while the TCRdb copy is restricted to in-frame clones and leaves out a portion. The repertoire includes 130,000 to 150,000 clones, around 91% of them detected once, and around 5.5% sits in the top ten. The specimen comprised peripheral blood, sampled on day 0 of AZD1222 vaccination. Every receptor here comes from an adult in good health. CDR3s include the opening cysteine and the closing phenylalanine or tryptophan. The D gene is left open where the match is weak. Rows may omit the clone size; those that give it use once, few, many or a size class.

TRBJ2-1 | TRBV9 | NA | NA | CASSVEGQLYNEQFF | TGTGCCAGCAGCGTTGAAGGACAGCTCTACAATGAGCAGTTCTTC
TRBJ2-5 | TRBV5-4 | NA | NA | CASSPALRGGGLETQYF | TGTGCCAGCAGCCCCGCGCTGCGAGGAGGGGGTTTGGAGACCCAGTACTTC
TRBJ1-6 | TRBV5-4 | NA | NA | CASTPDPEGSPLHF | TGTGCCAGCACTCCGGATCCGGAGGGCTCACCCCTCCACTTT
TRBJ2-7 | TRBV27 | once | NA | CASSLSAVQAPHEQYF | TGTGCCAGCAGTTTATCCGCAGTTCAAGCCCCCCACGAGCAGTACTTC
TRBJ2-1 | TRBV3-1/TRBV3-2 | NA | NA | CASSPKRLVYNEQFF | TGTGCCAGCAGCCCTAAAAGACTAGTTTACAATGAGCAGTTCTTC
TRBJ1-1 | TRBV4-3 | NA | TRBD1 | CASSQDQGALTEAFF | TGCGCCAGCAGCCAAGACCAGGGGGCGTTGACTGAAGCTTTCTTT
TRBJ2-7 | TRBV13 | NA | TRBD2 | CASSSGLAGGRQSEQYF | TGTGCCAGCAGCTCCGGACTAGCGGGGGGCCGTCAGTCCGAGCAGTACTTC
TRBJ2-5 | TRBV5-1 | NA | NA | CASSFSPWTETQYF | TGCGCCAGCAGCTTCTCCCCTTGGACGGAGACCCAGTACTTC
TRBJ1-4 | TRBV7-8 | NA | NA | CASSSRGGATNEKLFF | TGTGCCAGCAGCTCGCGGGGGGGCGCGACTAATGAAAAACTGTTTTTT
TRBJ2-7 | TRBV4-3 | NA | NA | CASSPSTFAGFGHYEQYF | TGCGCCAGCAGCCCGAGCACCTTCGCAGGGTTTGGTCACTACGAGCAGTACTTC
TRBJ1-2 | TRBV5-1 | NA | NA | CASSLALVNYGYTF | TGCGCCAGCAGCTTGGCCCTGGTGAACTATGGCTACACCTTC
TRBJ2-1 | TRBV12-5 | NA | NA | CASGLVRAGFPSYVNEQFF | TGTGCTAGTGGTTTGGTACGGGCAGGGTTTCCATCTTACGTCAATGAGCAGTTCTTC
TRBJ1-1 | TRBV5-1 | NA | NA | CASSLNQGTEAFF | TGCGCCAGCAGCTTGAACCAGGGCACTGAAGCTTTCTTT
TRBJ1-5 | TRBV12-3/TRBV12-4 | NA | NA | CASSPPPGQPQHF | TGTGCCAGCAGTCCACCACCGGGGCAGCCCCAGCATTTT
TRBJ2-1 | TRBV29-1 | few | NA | CSVSLVGNEQFF | TGCAGCGTTAGTTTGGTGGGGAATGAGCAGTTCTTC
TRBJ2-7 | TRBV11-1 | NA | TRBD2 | CASSPGLAPSWYEQYF | TGTGCCAGCAGCCCCGGACTAGCACCTAGCTGGTACGAGCAGTACTTC
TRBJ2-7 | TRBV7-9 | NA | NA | CASSLDAGGYEQYF | TGTGCCAGCAGCTTAGACGCTGGGGGCTACGAGCAGTACTTC
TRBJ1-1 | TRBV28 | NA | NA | CASSLNAYEAFF | TGTGCCAGCAGTTTAAACGCTTACGAGGCTTTCTTT
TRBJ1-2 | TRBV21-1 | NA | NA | CASSKGKEWDRGYYGYTF | TGTGCCAGCAGCAAAGGAAAAGAATGGGACAGGGGTTACTATGGCTACACCTTC
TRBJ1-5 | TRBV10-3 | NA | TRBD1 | CAISALSGQGGDQPQHF | TGTGCCATCAGTGCGTTATCGGGACAGGGGGGCGATCAGCCCCAGCATTTT
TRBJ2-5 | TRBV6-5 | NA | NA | CASSYSEGAGETQYF | TGTGCCAGCAGTTACTCCGAGGGAGCGGGCGAGACCCAGTACTTC
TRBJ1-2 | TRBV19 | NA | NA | CASRGTGLWGYTF | TGTGCCAGTAGGGGAACAGGGCTGTGGGGCTACACCTTC
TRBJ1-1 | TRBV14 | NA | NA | CASSRGQLTEAFF | TGTGCCAGCAGTCGAGGACAGCTTACTGAAGCTTTCTTT
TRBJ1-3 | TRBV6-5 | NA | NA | CASIPLPSSGNTIYF | TGTGCCAGCATTCCCCTTCCCAGCTCTGGAAACACCATATATTTT
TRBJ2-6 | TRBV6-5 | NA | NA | CASSYGDPAGANVLTF | TGTGCCAGCAGTTACGGGGACCCGGCTGGGGCCAACGTCCTGACTTTC
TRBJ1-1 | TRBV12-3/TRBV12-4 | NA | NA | CASSWFTEAFF | TGTGCCAGCAGTTGGTTCACTGAAGCTTTCTTT
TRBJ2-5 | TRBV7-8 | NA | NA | CASQRLLRGAQYF | TGTGCCAGCCAACGACTCCTCCGTGGGGCCCAGTACTTC
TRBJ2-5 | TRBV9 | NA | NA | CASSVAGTGMQETQYF | TGTGCCAGCAGCGTAGCCGGGACGGGAATGCAAGAGACCCAGTACTTC
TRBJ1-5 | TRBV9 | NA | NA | CASSPSPNQPQHF | TGTGCCAGCAGCCCCTCTCCTAATCAGCCCCAGCATTTT
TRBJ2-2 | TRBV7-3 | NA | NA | CASSLRGRTGELFF | TGTGCCAGCAGCTTAAGGGGAAGGACCGGGGAGCTGTTTTTT
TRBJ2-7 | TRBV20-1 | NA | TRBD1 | CSASPGGSYEQYF | TGCAGTGCTAGTCCAGGGGGCTCCTACGAGCAGTACTTC
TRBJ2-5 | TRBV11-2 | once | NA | CASSLARSLETQYF | TGTGCCAGCAGCTTAGCCAGGTCCTTGGAGACCCAGTACTTC
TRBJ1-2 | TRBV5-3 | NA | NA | CARSLEGNYGYTF | TGTGCCAGAAGCTTGGAGGGTAACTATGGCTACACCTTC
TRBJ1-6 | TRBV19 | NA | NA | CASNPNGNSPLHF | TGTGCCAGTAACCCTAACGGGAATTCACCCCTCCACTTT
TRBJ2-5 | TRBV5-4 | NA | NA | CASSLEWEETQYF | TGTGCCAGCAGCTTAGAGTGGGAAGAGACCCAGTACTTC
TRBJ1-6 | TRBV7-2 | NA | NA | CASSPRDFYSPLHF | TGTGCCAGCAGCCCCCGGGACTTCTATTCACCCCTCCACTTT
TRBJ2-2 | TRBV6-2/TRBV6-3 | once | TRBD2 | CASSTGTSGSDTGELFF | TGTGCCAGCAGTACTGGGACTAGCGGGAGCGACACCGGGGAGCTGTTTTTT
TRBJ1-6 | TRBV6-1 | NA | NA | CASSEVMGRGASPLHF | TGTGCCAGCAGTGAAGTGATGGGGCGTGGGGCATCACCCCTCCACTTT
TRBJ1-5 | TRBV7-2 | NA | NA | CASSLGNNQPQHF | TGTGCCAGCAGCTTAGGGAACAATCAGCCCCAGCATTTT
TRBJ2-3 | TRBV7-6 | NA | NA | CASSLVGGAADTQYF | TGTGCCAGCAGCTTAGTGGGGGGAGCGGCAGATACGCAGTATTTT
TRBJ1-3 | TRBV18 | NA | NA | CASSPALHSGNTIYF | TGTGCCAGCTCACCCGCCCTGCACTCTGGAAACACCATATATTTT
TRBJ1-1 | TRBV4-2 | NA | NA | CASSQDNRPIRQMNTEAFF | TGTGCCAGCAGCCAAGATAATCGTCCGATCAGGCAGATGAACACTGAAGCTTTCTTT
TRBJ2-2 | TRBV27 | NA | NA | CASSFRDMPFIGELFF | TGTGCCAGCAGTTTCCGAGACATGCCATTCATCGGGGAGCTGTTTTTT
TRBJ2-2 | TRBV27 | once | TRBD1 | CASSPGTDNTGELFF | TGTGCCAGCAGCCCCGGGACAGATAACACCGGGGAGCTGTTTTTT